Shown below are 23 T cell receptor beta chains from a single sample sequenced in a study of OX40 agonist ivuxolimab in advanced cancers. This table comes from immunoSEQ multiplex PCR, and its TCRdb copy is limited to in-frame clones, with some not included. Among about 55,000 clones listed, 88% were seen once. The material was CD4+ or CD8+ T cells sorted from blood, obtained in a trial of the OX40 agonist ivuxolimab. All receptors come from an adult with an advanced solid tumor such as melanoma, head and neck, liver or kidney cancer.

This clone was observed a few times. The chain recombines TRBV7-9 with TRBJ2-7, with 7 bases aligning to TRBD2. Germline values: CDR1 SEHNR, CDR2 FQNEAQ (reference sequence). This CDR3 region has 13 residues. The V segment lost 2 bases and the J segment 4 bases; nucleotides outside the gene matches: 2. The CDR3 region has the DNA TGTGCCAGCAGCTTAAGGGAGGGATACGAGCAGTACTTC. It encodes CASSLREGYEQYF.

The rearrangement uses TRBV19 and TRBJ2-3; D unclear. The CDR3 runs 9 residues. Germline loops: CDR1 LNHDA, CDR2 SQIVND (reference sequence). CDR3 region: CPHTDTQYF. DNA for the CDR3: TGTCCCCACACAGATACGCAGTATTTT.

The chain combines TRBV5-6 with TRBJ2-1; D is undetermined. This CDR3 comprises 17 residues. V lost 0 bases, J lost 5 bases, and 18 bases lay in between. Germline CDR1 and CDR2: SGHDT and YYEEEE. CDR3: CASSLDLPTRIDNEQFF. The CDR3 DNA sequence: TGTGCCAGCAGCTTGGATCTCCCAACGCGGATTGACAATGAGCAGTTCTTC.

J is TRBJ1-2 and V is TRBV30, with a possible D match to TRBD1 (5 bases). Germline V gene lookup returns CDR1 GTSNPN and CDR2 SVGIG (reference sequence). This CDR3 has 12 residues. The ends were cut back, 3 bases at V and 2 bases at J, with 7 bases in the middle. This CDR3 is CAWRGRNYGYTF. The CDR3 region has the DNA TGTGCCTGGAGGGGACGGAACTATGGCTACACCTTC.

J is TRBJ1-1 and V is TRBV5-6; maybe TRBD1 (6 bases). Germline CDR1 reads SGHDT; CDR2 reads YYEEEE. V was pared by 2 bases and J by 3 bases, with 17 bases between. This CDR3 spans 16 amino acids. CDR3 protein: CASSLPIPGHHTEAFF. The CDR3, as DNA: TGTGCCAGCAGCTTACCCATTCCGGGACACCACACTGAAGCTTTCTTT.

This chain links TRBV28 with TRBJ2-1, with a possible D match to TRBD2 (6 bases). Germline V gene sequence: CDR1 MDHEN, CDR2 SYDVKM. V gave up 6 bases and J gave up 14 bases, with 14 bases separating them. There are 11 residues in the CDR3. The CDR3 DNA follows: TGTGCCAGCAGGGGGGGAGGAAGGGAGTTCTTC. Translating it yields CASRGGGREFF.

V is TRBV19 and J is TRBJ1-2, with TRBD1 matching over 9 bases. The V segment lost 4 bases and the J segment 6 bases; nucleotides outside the gene matches: 6. The CDR3 runs to 14 residues. Germline loops: CDR1 LNHDA, CDR2 SQIVND (reference sequence). CDR3: CASSTTRTGDGYTF. In DNA, the CDR3 is TGTGCCAGTAGTACGACCCGGACAGGGGATGGCTACACCTTC.

This sequence joins TRBV5-1 and TRBJ2-3; tentatively, D is TRBD2 (6 bases). V was clipped by 7 bases and J by 3 bases, with 15 bases between them. This CDR3 contains 14 residues. Germline CDR1 reads SGHRS; CDR2 reads YFSETQ. The CDR3 DNA is TGCGCCAGCGCCGCGGGGTTGATGACAGATACGCAGTATTTT. Translated, it gives CASAAGLMTDTQYF. Full variable domain (remainder filled in from reference TRBV5-1 and TRBJ2-3): KAGVTQTPRYLIKTRGQQVTLSCSPISGHRSVSWYQQTPGQGLQFLFEYFSETQRNKGNFPGRFSGRQFSNSRSEMNVSTLELGDSALYLCASAAGLMTDTQYFGPGTRLTVL.

The chain employs TRBV6-1 and TRBJ1-5; D unresolved. CDR1 is MNHNS, CDR2 SASEGT, per germline. CDR3 length equals 14 residues. Trimming left V 3 bases short and J 3 bases short, with 9 bases between. CDR3 DNA sequence: TGTGCCAGCAGTGATCGGTGGGACAATCAGCCCCAGCATTTT. It specifies CASSDRWDNQPQHF.

V usage is TRBV18 and J usage is TRBJ1-5; D is unclear. Germline values: CDR1 KGHSH, CDR2 LQKENI. CDR3 size: 14 residues. Trimming left V 2 bases short and J 2 bases short, with 7 bases between. CDR3 sequence: CASSPSKGNQPQHF. In nucleotides, the CDR3 is TGTGCCAGCTCACCATCGAAAGGCAATCAGCCCCAGCATTTT.

This sequence joins TRBV28 and TRBJ2-7, with D hard to call. Between the trimmed V and J ends, which lost 6 bases and 3 bases, there was a span of 15 bases. CDR3 length: 14 amino acids. The germline V gene has CDR1 MDHEN and CDR2 SYDVKM. The CDR3 spells CASSRSRGVYEQYF. The CDR3 coding sequence is TGTGCCAGCAGCCGAAGTCGAGGCGTCTACGAGCAGTACTTC.

J is TRBJ1-3 and V is TRBV4-2; D is uncertain. CDR1 is LGHNA, CDR2 YNFKEQ, per germline. The V end was cut by 3 bases, the J end by 0 bases, with 12 bases between. The CDR3 extends over 16 amino acids. CDR3 loop: CASSQSTASSGNTIYF. The CDR3 DNA reads as TGTGCCAGCAGCCAGTCAACAGCCAGCTCTGGAAACACCATATATTTT.

The CDR3: CASVLSVDTEAFF. The CDR3 nucleotides are TGTGCCAGCGTGCTCAGTGTGGATACTGAAGCTTTCTTT. V gene TRBV6-1 combines with J gene TRBJ1-1; D unclear. Germline lookup yields CDR1 MNHNS and CDR2 SASEGT. The CDR3 runs 13 residues. V lost 8 bases and J 5 bases, leaving 15 bases between the germline ends.

The V gene is TRBV30, the J gene TRBJ2-5; D is perhaps TRBD2 (7 bases). V dropped 5 bases and J dropped 0 bases, with 10 bases sitting between them. The CDR3 sequence is 13 residues long. The germline V gene has CDR1 GTSNPN and CDR2 SVGIG (reference sequence). The CDR3 spells CAWGGANQETQYF. The DNA for the CDR3 is TGTGCCTGGGGGGGGGCCAACCAAGAGACCCAGTACTTC.

The V call is TRBV20-1, the J call TRBJ1-2; possibly TRBD1 for D (6 bases). Trimming left V 7 bases short and J 8 bases short, with 14 bases between. From germline, CDR1 is DFQATT and CDR2 SNEGSKA (reference sequence). This CDR3 is built from 11 residues. Here the CDR3 DNA reads TGCAGTGGGGTACAGGGTCGCGGCTACACCTTC. It encodes CSGVQGRGYTF.

The rearrangement joins TRBV28 to TRBJ2-7; D is possibly TRBD1 (5 bases). Germline CDR1 reads MDHEN; CDR2 reads SYDVKM. This CDR3 has 13 residues. V was clipped by 10 bases and J by 5 bases, with 18 bases between them. Here the CDR3 DNA reads TGTGCCATCCCATCCAGGGAATCCCACGAGCAGTACTTC. Translation: CAIPSRESHEQYF.

The CDR3 bases are TGTGCCAGCAGTTTTGATAAGGGGGCTAGACACGAGCAGTACTTC. It specifies CASSFDKGARHEQYF. The gene calls are TRBV27 and TRBJ2-7, with 7 nucleotides matching TRBD1. V was clipped by 3 bases and J by 5 bases; unmatched bases: 10. Germline V lookup: CDR1 MNHEY, CDR2 SMNVEV (reference sequence). The length of the CDR3 is 15 residues.

The gene calls are TRBV28 and TRBJ1-2; the D is unclear. This CDR3 is built from 12 residues. The V and J ends lost 3 bases and 8 bases respectively, with 10 bases between them. Germline values: CDR1 MDHEN, CDR2 SYDVKM. The CDR3 region is CASSFRGGGYTF. DNA of the CDR3: TGTGCCAGCAGTTTCCGAGGCGGCGGCTACACCTTC.

The rearrangement joins TRBV19 to TRBJ1-2; TRBD1 aligns across 9 bases. There are 15 residues in the CDR3. With 5 bases clipped from V and 7 bases from J, the junction kept 11 bases outside the gene matches. CDR1 is LNHDA and CDR2 is SQIVND in the germline V gene (reference sequence). Here the CDR3 reads CASSLRDRERRGYTF. The CDR3 DNA reads as TGTGCCAGTAGTCTCCGGGACAGGGAACGTCGTGGCTACACCTTC.

The rearrangement links TRBV5-6 to TRBJ2-5, with 10 bases matching TRBD2. V lost 4 bases, J lost 2 bases, and 5 bases stayed unmatched. CDR3 length: 15 amino acids. In germline, CDR1 is SGHDT, CDR2 YYEEEE. CDR3 protein: CASSASGRGQETQYF. The CDR3 coding sequence is TGTGCCAGCAGCGCGAGCGGGAGGGGGCAAGAGACCCAGTACTTC.

J is TRBJ2-7 and V is TRBV7-2; D possibly corresponds to TRBD2 (5 bases). Germline CDR1 reads SGHTA; CDR2 reads FQGNSA. Trimming shortened V by 5 bases and J by 2 bases, and 10 bases separated the two germline ends. The CDR3 has 13 amino acids. The CDR3 bases are TGTGCCAGCAGCGTTAGCGTCCCCTACGAGCAGTACTTC. Residues: CASSVSVPYEQYF.

The table lists this clone with a few counts. The gene calls are TRBV4-1 and TRBJ1-2, with no clear D. In germline, CDR1 is MGHRA, CDR2 YSYEKL. V lost 0 bases and J 6 bases, leaving 11 bases between the germline ends. The CDR3 spans 14 residues. CDR3 coding DNA: TGCGCCAGCAGCCAAGATATACAGAGGAATGGCTACACCTTC. It codes for CASSQDIQRNGYTF.

The rearrangement uses TRBV6-4 and TRBJ1-4; 7 bases match TRBD1. V dropped 3 bases and J dropped 8; count of bases not matched to a gene: 9. Germline V gene sequence: CDR1 MRHNA, CDR2 SNTAGT. The CDR3 runs 15 residues. The CDR3: CASSEPQGTSEKLFF. As DNA, the CDR3 is TGTGCCAGCAGTGAGCCACAGGGGACCTCAGAAAAACTGTTTTTT.